A single sample is the source of the 27 T cell receptor beta chains below, sequenced in a study of shared clonotypes between healthy human individuals. The table came from immunoSEQ multiplex PCR; TCRdb's copy has only in-frame clones and leaves some out. The repertoire holds over 2 million clones, approximately 90% seen once, with approximately 0.39% in the top ten. Sequenced input: naive CD4+ T cells from PBMCs. The subset denotes: CD45RA+ positively selected. All receptors derive from a man aged 18-30 years in good health. Some clones in this sample may be carry-over from other donors' samples.

The chain employs TRBV18 and TRBJ2-7; 12 bases fit TRBD2. V shed 3 bases and J 3 bases; nucleotides not matched to a gene: 6. Germline V lookup: CDR1 KGHSH, CDR2 LQKENI. The CDR3 has 16 amino acids. CDR3 loop: CASSPRLAGEVYEQYF. In nucleotides, the CDR3 is TGTGCCAGCTCACCGCGACTAGCGGGAGAGGTCTACGAGCAGTACTTC.

The V gene is TRBV9, the J gene TRBJ2-3; TRBD1 might be the D (5 bases). Trimming shortened V by 1 base and J by 4 bases, and 10 bases separated the two germline ends. Germline V gene sequence: CDR1 SGDLS, CDR2 YYNGEE. The CDR3 totals 14 residues. CDR3 sequence: CASSVRAGPDTQYF. The CDR3 DNA follows: TGTGCCAGCAGCGTAAGGGCAGGGCCAGATACGCAGTATTTT.

The chain couples TRBV10-2 to TRBJ2-3, with D hard to call. Germline CDR1 WSHSY, CDR2 SAAADI. The CDR3 runs 11 residues. Trimming cost V 5 bases and J 11 bases, with 11 bases left between them. CDR3: CASSQLLGQYF. CDR3 nucleotide sequence: TGCGCCAGCAGTCAGCTTCTTGGGCAGTATTTT.

The chain joins TRBV7-6 to TRBJ2-1; 8 nucleotides align to TRBD2. V gave up 2 bases and J gave up 3 bases; unmatched junction bases: 0. Germline CDR1 SGHVS, CDR2 FNYEAQ. The CDR3 length is 14 residues. The CDR3 here is CASSLTSGYNEQFF. CDR3 sequence (DNA): TGTGCCAGCAGCTTAACTAGCGGCTACAATGAGCAGTTCTTC.

This rearrangement joins TRBV28 to TRBJ1-2; D is uncertain. The CDR3 has 13 residues. Germline V lookup: CDR1 MDHEN, CDR2 SYDVKM. Between the trimmed V and J ends, which lost 2 bases and 2 bases, there was a span of 6 bases. Here the CDR3 reads CASSLQNNYGYTF. In nucleotides, the CDR3 is TGTGCCAGCAGTTTACAGAACAACTATGGCTACACCTTC.

This rearrangement joins TRBV5-5 to TRBJ2-3, with a tentative D call TRBD1 (5 bases). Trimming left V 3 bases short and J 3 bases short, with 11 bases between. CDR1 is SGHKS and CDR2 is YYEKEE in the germline V gene (reference sequence). The CDR3 consists of 14 residues. In DNA form, the CDR3 reads TGTGCCAGCAGCTCAGGGTATGGTACAGATACGCAGTATTTT. This gives the protein CASSSGYGTDTQYF.

This clone was observed a handful of times. The rearrangement uses TRBV19 and TRBJ1-5, with D unclear. Germline V gives CDR1 LNHDA, CDR2 SQIVND (reference sequence). CDR3 length equals 12 residues. Trimming removed 0 bases from V and 10 bases from J, with 7 bases in between. Here the CDR3 DNA reads TGTGCCAGTAGTATAGATACACCCCCCCAGCATTTT. Protein sequence: CASSIDTPPQHF. The whole variable domain, remainder taken from reference TRBV19 and TRBJ1-5, is DGGITQSPKYLFRKEGQNVTLSCEQNLNHDAMYWYRQDPGQGLRLIYYSQIVNDFQKGDIAEGYSVSREKKESFPLTVTSAQKNPTAFYLCASSIDTPPQHFGDGTRLSIL.

The gene calls are TRBV29-1 and TRBJ2-7; possible D gene TRBD1, 6 bases. CDR1 is SQVTM, CDR2 ANQGSEA, per germline. The CDR3 has 15 amino acids. Trimming cost V 6 bases and J 2 bases, with 20 bases left between them. This CDR3 reads CSVGDGQQIPYEQYF. The CDR3, as DNA: TGCAGCGTCGGTGACGGACAGCAAATACCCTACGAGCAGTACTTC.

The gene calls are TRBV21-1 and TRBJ2-1; TRBD1, the table's D call, lacks a check against the DNA. TRBV21-1 represents a pseudogene. This CDR3 comprises 15 residues. CDR3 coding DNA: TGTGCCAGCAGCACCACCGGGACAGGCCACAATGAGCAGTTCTTC. As protein: CASSTTGTGHNEQFF.

This chain connects TRBV9 to TRBJ2-1; the D gene is possibly TRBD1 (8 bases). Trimming took off 0 bases at V and 7 bases at J, with 23 bases between the two ends. This CDR3 contains 18 residues. In germline, CDR1 is SGDLS, CDR2 YYNGEE. As DNA, the CDR3 is TGTGCCAGCAGCGTAGACAGGGGGGGCCCACGAAGCGTGAATGAGCAGTTCTTC. Protein: CASSVDRGGPRSVNEQFF.

The chain links TRBV4-2 to TRBJ2-5; D gene ambiguous. V was cut by 1 base and J by 5 bases, with 11 bases left in between. Germline values: CDR1 LGHNA, CDR2 YNFKEQ. This CDR3 region has 14 residues. CDR3 sequence (DNA): TGTGCCAGCAGCCAAGGGGTGGGTTTGGAGACCCAGTACTTC. It encodes CASSQGVGLETQYF.

This clone was seen only once. The genes are TRBV5-1 and TRBJ2-2, with 8 bases that match TRBD1. The CDR3 is made up of 16 amino acids. Germline V gene sequence: CDR1 SGHRS, CDR2 YFSETQ. Trimming at V came to 4 bases and at J to 2 bases, leaving 7 bases not matched to a gene. The CDR3 DNA reads as TGCGCCAGCAGCGGACACGACAGGGGTAACACCGGGGAGCTGTTTTTT. It yields the protein CASSGHDRGNTGELFF.

The gene calls are TRBV7-2 and TRBJ2-1, with a possible D match to TRBD2 (6 bases). From germline, CDR1 is SGHTA and CDR2 FQGNSA. V shed 5 bases and J shed 6 bases, with 14 bases lying between them. The CDR3 loop spans 14 amino acids. Written as DNA, the CDR3 is TGTGCCAGCAGCCGGACTAACTTACGCAATGAGCAGTTCTTC. Translating it yields CASSRTNLRNEQFF.

V is TRBV5-1 and J is TRBJ1-1; D is possibly TRBD1 (6 bases). CDR1 and CDR2 from the germline V gene are SGHRS and YFSETQ. V shed 1 base and J shed 1 base, with 11 bases lying between them. CDR3 length: 15 residues. The CDR3 sequence: CASSLFGTKNTEAFF. CDR3 in DNA: TGCGCCAGCAGCTTGTTTGGGACAAAGAACACTGAAGCTTTCTTT. The complete variable domain, with remaining parts taken from reference TRBV5-1 and TRBJ1-1, reads KAGVTQTPRYLIKTRGQQVTLSCSPISGHRSVSWYQQTPGQGLQFLFEYFSETQRNKGNFPGRFSGRQFSNSRSEMNVSTLELGDSALYLCASSLFGTKNTEAFFGQGTRLTVV.

The V gene is TRBV18, the J gene TRBJ2-5, with D possibly TRBD2 on 10 matching bases. The CDR3 contains 20 residues. Trimming took 5 bases from V and 2 from J, leaving 30 bases between them. CDR1 is KGHSH, CDR2 LQKENI, per germline. CDR3 loop: CASSFRDRESSGGQQETQYF. DNA of the CDR3: TGTGCCAGCTCATTCCGGGACAGGGAATCTAGCGGGGGACAGCAAGAGACCCAGTACTTC.

The chain is built from TRBV27 and TRBJ1-5; D not certain. Germline assignment: CDR1 MNHEY and CDR2 SMNVEV (reference sequence). The CDR3 loop spans 16 amino acids. V dropped 4 bases and J dropped 5 bases, with 18 bases sitting between them. The CDR3 spells CASSSSFPVRDQPQHF. The CDR3 DNA follows: TGTGCCAGCAGTTCCAGCTTCCCAGTTAGGGATCAGCCCCAGCATTTT.

The chain uses TRBV6-5 and TRBJ1-5, with D perhaps TRBD1 (6 bases). The ends were cut back, 7 bases at V and 1 base at J, with 8 bases in the middle. The germline gives CDR1 MNHEY, CDR2 SVGAGI. This CDR3 contains 13 residues. Here the CDR3 reads CASTGASNQPQHF. Written as DNA, the CDR3 is TGTGCCAGCACGGGGGCGAGCAATCAGCCCCAGCATTTT.

This sequence joins TRBV5-4 and TRBJ2-7, with D perhaps given as TRBD1 or TRBD2 (6 bases each). Per the germline V gene, CDR1 is SGHNT and CDR2 is YYREEE (reference sequence). This CDR3 spans 15 amino acids. V lost 2 bases to trimming and J lost 2 bases, with 14 bases between them. CDR3 protein: CASSLLGGQAYEQYF. CDR3 coding DNA: TGTGCCAGCAGCTTACTAGGGGGGCAAGCCTACGAGCAGTACTTC.

V is TRBV6-5 and J is TRBJ1-2, with 7 bases matching TRBD1. The V and J ends lost 2 bases and 6 bases, in that order; junction bases with no gene match: 3. CDR3 length equals 13 residues. CDR1 is MNHEY, CDR2 SVGAGI, per germline. CDR3 sequence reads: CASSYGRGHGYTF. The CDR3 nucleotides are TGTGCCAGCAGTTACGGGAGGGGGCATGGCTACACCTTC.

The chain has TRBV7-9 and TRBJ2-1; TRBD2 matches at 7 bases. V gave up 4 bases and J gave up 13 bases; unmatched junction bases: 13. Per the germline V gene, CDR1 is SEHNR and CDR2 is FQNEAQ (reference sequence). The CDR3 has 14 residues. DNA for the CDR3: TGTGCCAGCAGCTCTCCGGGACTAAGGGGCGATCAGTTCTTC. Translated: CASSSPGLRGDQFF. Full variable domain (missing parts from reference TRBV7-9 and TRBJ2-1): DTGVSQNPRHKITKRGQNVTFRCDPISEHNRLYWYRQTLGQGPEFLTYFQNEAQLEKSRLLSDRFSAERPKGSFSTLEIQRTEQGDSAMYLCASSSPGLRGDQFFGPGTRLTVL.

In regard to this clone: Other DNA sequences of this sample code for an identical CDR3. CDR3 DNA sequence: TGTGCCAGCAGCCGGGACAAGAACACTGAAGCTTTCTTT. Translated, it gives CASSRDKNTEAFF. The chain links TRBV7-9 to TRBJ1-1; D is perhaps TRBD1 (6 bases). CDR1 and CDR2 from the germline V gene are SEHNR and FQNEAQ (reference sequence). Trimming removed 5 bases at V and 1 base at J, with 8 bases between. The CDR3 is 13 amino acids.

The CDR3 DNA sequence: TGTGCCATCAGCCAGGGCCCGAACACTGAAGCTTTCTTT. Amino acid sequence: CAISQGPNTEAFF. This rearrangement joins TRBV10-3 to TRBJ1-1; maybe TRBD1 (5 bases). The CDR3 totals 13 residues. CDR1 and CDR2 (germline): ENHRY, SYGVKD. Between the trimmed V and J ends, which lost 6 bases and 1 base, there was a span of 9 bases.

In its sample, this clone was seen once. The rearrangement uses TRBV7-3 and TRBJ2-3; 14 bases match TRBD2. Trimming took 4 bases from V and 3 from J; bases not matched to a gene: 6. Germline V lookup: CDR1 SGHTA, CDR2 FQGTGA. The CDR3 has 17 residues. CDR3 residues: CASSWGRLAGGTDTQYF. The CDR3 nucleotides are TGTGCCAGCAGCTGGGGCCGACTAGCGGGAGGGACAGATACGCAGTATTTT.

The chain uses TRBV5-5 and TRBJ1-4; D ambiguous. V lost 2 bases and J lost 5, with 10 bases in between. CDR1 is SGHKS, CDR2 YYEKEE, per germline (reference sequence). CDR3 length equals 14 residues. The CDR3 spells CASSLRQSNEKLFF. For the CDR3, the DNA is TGTGCCAGCAGCTTAAGGCAGAGCAATGAAAAACTGTTTTTT.

Of note for this clone: The same CDR3 can be traced to other DNA sequences in this sample. This chain connects TRBV5-6 to TRBJ2-3; D is unclear. The CDR3 loop spans 13 amino acids. Trimming removed 0 bases at V and 5 bases at J, with 7 bases between. Germline V gene sequence: CDR1 SGHDT, CDR2 YYEEEE. CDR3 sequence reads: CASSLVRVDTQYF. CDR3 DNA: TGTGCCAGCAGCTTGGTAAGGGTAGATACGCAGTATTTT.

V gene TRBV6-6 combines with J gene TRBJ1-5; 10 nucleotides align to TRBD1. Germline CDR1 is MNHNY and CDR2 is SVGAGI (reference sequence). V was pared by 5 bases and J by 3 bases, with 4 bases of the junction left unmatched. The length of the CDR3 is 15 residues. CDR3 protein: CASSRDRGLNQPQHF. The DNA for the CDR3 is TGTGCCAGCAGTCGGGACAGGGGCCTCAATCAGCCCCAGCATTTT.

The chain carries TRBV28 and TRBJ1-5; D is perhaps TRBD1 (5 bases). CDR1 is MDHEN, CDR2 SYDVKM, per germline. Trimming stripped 7 bases from V and 0 bases from J, with 13 bases between. The CDR3 consists of 15 residues. The CDR3 reads CASTRGPFSNQPQHF. Written as DNA, the CDR3 is TGTGCCAGCACACGGGGCCCTTTTAGCAATCAGCCCCAGCATTTT.